One sample yielded the 27 T cell receptor beta chains listed below, sequenced in a study of blood T cell repertoires in COVID-19. Sequenced by immunoSEQ multiplex PCR; TCRdb stores in-frame clones only, minus some. The sample contains about 370,000 clones, around 89% of which appear only once. Sequencing was performed on peripheral blood. Source of these receptors: a young man with active or convalescent COVID-19.

The rearrangement uses TRBV19 and TRBJ2-1; TRBD2 agrees at 8 bases. This CDR3 is built from 15 residues. With 8 bases clipped from V and 2 bases from J, the junction kept 8 bases outside the gene matches. Germline V lookup: CDR1 LNHDA, CDR2 SQIVND (reference sequence). The CDR3 reads CASQPLAGTYNEQFF. In DNA form, the CDR3 reads TGTGCCAGTCAACCATTAGCGGGAACCTACAATGAGCAGTTCTTC.

V usage is TRBV6-6 and J usage is TRBJ1-2, with 8 bases lining up with TRBD1. This CDR3 region has 17 residues. Per the germline V gene, CDR1 is MNHNY and CDR2 is SVGAGI (reference sequence). V shed 6 bases and J 4 bases; nucleotides not matched to a gene: 16. Here the CDR3 reads CASSRYPDRGQGYGYTF. In DNA form, the CDR3 reads TGTGCCAGCAGCCGATATCCCGACAGGGGTCAGGGCTATGGCTACACCTTC.

The chain joins TRBV4-1 to TRBJ2-5; D is perhaps TRBD1 (6 bases). Trimming shortened V by 2 bases and J by 5 bases, and 12 bases separated the two germline ends. This CDR3 is built from 14 residues. Germline V gene data show CDR1 as MGHRA and CDR2 as YSYEKL. CDR3 DNA sequence: TGCGCCAGCAGCCAACCACCGGACAGCGAGACCCAGTACTTC. It specifies CASSQPPDSETQYF.

V is TRBV18 and J is TRBJ1-1; 9 positions match TRBD1. V lost 6 bases, J lost 12 bases, and 8 bases stayed unmatched. In germline, CDR1 is KGHSH, CDR2 LQKENI. The CDR3 length is 12 residues. The CDR3 DNA sequence: TGTGCCAGCTCTCGGGGACAGGGTGGAACTTTCTTT. It translates to CASSRGQGGTFF. The whole variable domain, filled in from reference TRBV18 and TRBJ1-1, reads NAGVMQNPRHLVRRRGQEARLRCSPMKGHSHVYWYRQLPEEGLKFMVYLQKENIIDESGMPKERFSAEFPKEGPSILRIQQVVRGDSAAYFCASSRGQGGTFFGQGTRLTVV.

The V call is TRBV24-1, the J call TRBJ1-1; unclear D gene. Germline V CDR1 and CDR2: KGHDR, SFDVKD. Trimming removed 4 bases from V and 0 bases from J, with 11 bases in between. This CDR3 is 15 amino acids long. Here the CDR3 reads CATSDSGSLNTEAFF. The CDR3 region has the DNA TGTGCCACCAGTGACAGCGGGAGTCTGAACACTGAAGCTTTCTTT.

The table lists this clone with a few counts. The rearrangement joins TRBV6-2 or TRBV6-3 to TRBJ1-2; a possible D gene is TRBD1 (5 bases). CDR1 is MNHEY and CDR2 is SVGEGT in the germline V gene. The CDR3 spans 15 residues. V gave up 6 bases and J gave up 1 base, with 15 bases separating them. CDR3 in amino acids: CASSLDSLFNYGYTF. The CDR3 DNA sequence: TGTGCCAGCAGCTTAGACAGCCTTTTTAACTATGGCTACACCTTC.

V usage is TRBV28 and J usage is TRBJ1-2; 10 nucleotides agree with TRBD1. V shed 10 bases and J 4 bases; nucleotides not matched to a gene: 6. Germline-derived CDR1 and CDR2 are MDHEN and SYDVKM. The CDR3 runs 13 residues. CDR3 region: CANRQGAGYGYTF. The DNA for the CDR3 is TGTGCCAACCGACAGGGGGCCGGCTATGGCTACACCTTC.

This clone was seen a handful of times. The chain recombines TRBV6-2 or TRBV6-3 with TRBJ2-3, with no clear D. V was cut by 5 bases and J by 0 bases, with 12 bases left in between. The CDR3 totals 15 residues. Germline V gives CDR1 MNHEY, CDR2 SVGEGT. The CDR3 here is CASSTRGVSTDTQYF. For the CDR3, the DNA is TGTGCCAGCAGTACTCGTGGAGTAAGCACAGATACGCAGTATTTT.

J is TRBJ1-1 and V is TRBV5-1; 8 bases fit TRBD1. This CDR3 contains 15 residues. Germline V CDR1 and CDR2: SGHRS, YFSETQ. J gave up 5 bases and V 0 bases, and 6 bases lay outside the gene matches. CDR3 coding DNA: TGCGCCAGCAGCTTGGTTTCAGGGGGCGGAACTGAAGCTTTCTTT. Translated: CASSLVSGGGTEAFF.

V and J are TRBV28 and TRBJ1-2; TRBD1 matches 11 bases. CDR3 length: 14 amino acids. V lost 3 bases and J lost 8; bases outside the gene matches: 5. Germline V CDR1 and CDR2: MDHEN, SYDVKM. As DNA, the CDR3 is TGTGCCAGCAGTTTCCGGACAGGGGGCGAAGGCTACACCTTC. Translated: CASSFRTGGEGYTF.

The CDR3 region is CATSDLRRPGLAGGEQFF. The CDR3 coding sequence is TGTGCCACCAGTGATTTAAGGCGGCCCGGACTAGCGGGAGGTGAGCAGTTCTTC. The chain recombines TRBV24-1 with TRBJ2-1, with 14 positions matching TRBD2. From germline, CDR1 is KGHDR and CDR2 SFDVKD. V lost 1 base and J lost 9; bases outside the gene matches: 10. This CDR3 is built from 18 residues.

CDR3 nucleotide sequence: TGTGCCAGCAGTTCGTCTACCCCGATGAATGAGCAGTTCTTC. This sequence encodes CASSSSTPMNEQFF. This chain links TRBV28 with TRBJ2-1; D gene uncertain. The CDR3 has 14 amino acids. In germline, CDR1 is MDHEN, CDR2 SYDVKM. The V end was cut by 4 bases, the J end by 7 bases, with 14 bases between.

There are a few counts of this clone. This chain joins TRBV4-3 and TRBJ2-7; 10 bases match TRBD2. Trimming took 0 bases from V and 0 from J; bases not matched to a gene: 5. The CDR3 sequence is 17 residues long. Germline V gene sequence: CDR1 LGHNA, CDR2 YSLEER. CDR3 sequence (DNA): TGCGCCAGCAGCCAAGAAGCACTAGCGGGACGCTCCTACGAGCAGTACTTC. Translated, it gives CASSQEALAGRSYEQYF.

This rearrangement joins TRBV7-8 to TRBJ1-1, with no clear D. Trimming shortened V by 3 bases and J by 0 bases, and 11 bases separated the two germline ends. The germline V gene encodes CDR1 SGHVS and CDR2 FQNEAQ. The CDR3 covers 15 residues. As DNA, the CDR3 is TGTGCCAGCAGCTTTGAGGGATTGGTGAACACTGAAGCTTTCTTT. This sequence encodes CASSFEGLVNTEAFF.

This rearrangement joins TRBV12-2 to TRBJ2-7; the table gives TRBD1 as D, unverified against the DNA. TRBV12-2 is classified as a pseudogene. The CDR3 runs 13 residues. The CDR3 sequence is CAIQDRIGHEQYF. DNA for the CDR3: TGTGCAATCCAGGACAGGATAGGTCACGAGCAGTACTTC.

V usage is TRBV19 and J usage is TRBJ2-1; 9 bases fit TRBD1. Germline values: CDR1 LNHDA, CDR2 SQIVND (reference sequence). The J segment lost 6 bases and the V segment lost 9 bases, leaving 6 bases of the junction unmatched. This CDR3 contains 13 residues. Here the CDR3 reads CASAGTGINEQFF. The CDR3 DNA sequence: TGTGCCAGCGCCGGGACAGGGATCAATGAGCAGTTCTTC.

The sample holds one count of this clone. The CDR3 DNA is TGTGCCAGCACCATCGGTGGAGGAGGCACTGAAGCTTTCTTT. Translated: CASTIGGGGTEAFF. The J gene is TRBJ1-1, the V gene TRBV28, with D uncertain. CDR3 length: 14 amino acids. Germline loops: CDR1 MDHEN, CDR2 SYDVKM. Trimming took off 7 bases at V and 4 bases at J, with 16 bases between the two ends.

J is TRBJ1-5 and V is TRBV7-9, with D perhaps matching TRBD1 (5 bases). CDR1 and CDR2 from the germline V gene are SEHNR and FQNEAQ (reference sequence). This CDR3 contains 14 residues. Between the trimmed V and J ends, which lost 5 bases and 0 bases, there was a span of 8 bases. The CDR3: CASSLTDSNQPQHF. The CDR3 bases are TGTGCCAGCAGCCTGACAGATAGCAATCAGCCCCAGCATTTT.

V usage is TRBV28 and J usage is TRBJ1-2; 9 bases fit TRBD1. V was pared by 6 bases and J by 4 bases, with 6 bases of the junction left unmatched. From germline, CDR1 is MDHEN and CDR2 SYDVKM. The CDR3 length is 14 residues. The CDR3 DNA sequence: TGTGCCAGCAGCGCGACAGGGGGGACCTATGGCTACACCTTC. Amino acids: CASSATGGTYGYTF.

The J gene is TRBJ2-3, the V gene TRBV19; 15 bases align to TRBD2. The J segment lost 0 bases and the V segment lost 4 bases, leaving 8 bases of the junction unmatched. CDR3 length: 19 residues. Looked up from germline, CDR1 is LNHDA and CDR2 is SQIVND (reference sequence). The CDR3 protein is CASSNRRTSGRESTDTQYF. As DNA, the CDR3 is TGTGCCAGTAGTAACCGTCGGACTAGCGGGAGGGAAAGCACAGATACGCAGTATTTT.

The chain joins TRBV20-1 to TRBJ1-5; D ambiguous. Trimming cost V 3 bases and J 3 bases, with 12 bases left between them. This CDR3 has 14 amino acids. The V gene's germline CDR1 is DFQATT and CDR2 SNEGSKA (reference sequence). The CDR3 coding sequence is TGCAGTGCTAGTCTTGGCAGTTTCAATCAGCCCCAGCATTTT. Encoded protein: CSASLGSFNQPQHF.

The rearrangement uses TRBV14 and TRBJ2-1; D call uncertain. This CDR3 contains 13 residues. Germline V gene data show CDR1 as SGHDN and CDR2 as FVKESK. Trimming pared 0 bases from V and 11 bases from J, leaving 11 bases between. CDR3 sequence reads: CASSQDLVSKQFF. CDR3 nucleotide sequence: TGTGCCAGCAGCCAAGACTTGGTGTCTAAGCAGTTCTTC. The whole variable domain, filled in from reference TRBV14 and TRBJ2-1, reads EAGVTQFPSHSVIEKGQTVTLRCDPISGHDNLYWYRRVMGKEIKFLLHFVKESKQDESGMPNNRFLAERTGGTYSTLKVQPAELEDSGVYFCASSQDLVSKQFFGPGTRLTVL.

Only a few counts were recorded for this clone. J is TRBJ1-6 and V is TRBV19; TRBD1 is a possible D gene (6 bases). The CDR3 is made up of 15 amino acids. V lost 6 bases and J 4 bases, leaving 13 bases between the germline ends. The germline V gene encodes CDR1 LNHDA and CDR2 SQIVND (reference sequence). CDR3 bases: TGTGCCAGTAGAAAGGGGGGGCTGTATAATTCACCCCTCCACTTT. Translation: CASRKGGLYNSPLHF.

The chain has TRBV29-1 and TRBJ2-7; 10 bases map to TRBD2. After removal of 4 bases from V and 0 bases from J, the junction contained 3 bases not matched to a gene. Germline lookup yields CDR1 SQVTM and CDR2 ANQGSEA. CDR3 length: 14 residues. CDR3 DNA: TGCAGCGTTGTAACTAGCGGGAACTCCTACGAGCAGTACTTC. It is translated as CSVVTSGNSYEQYF.

The chain uses TRBV7-2 and TRBJ1-4, with 8 bases aligning to TRBD1. The CDR3 length is 15 residues. Germline CDR1 reads SGHTA; CDR2 reads FQGNSA. V dropped 5 bases and J dropped 8; count of bases not matched to a gene: 10. CDR3 in amino acids: CASSQSTGAGEKLFF. The CDR3 DNA is TGTGCCAGCAGCCAATCGACAGGGGCCGGCGAAAAACTGTTTTTT.

The genes are TRBV7-9 and TRBJ2-3; D might be TRBD2 (5 bases). Trimming left V 7 bases short and J 5 bases short, with 13 bases between. Looked up from germline, CDR1 is SEHNR and CDR2 is FQNEAQ (reference sequence). CDR3 size: 13 residues. The CDR3 is CASKRSAKDTQYF. In nucleotides, the CDR3 is TGTGCCAGCAAGCGGTCCGCCAAAGATACGCAGTATTTT.

V and J are TRBV6-4 and TRBJ1-4; 8 bases line up with TRBD1. V lost 1 base and J lost 2; bases outside the gene matches: 9. This CDR3 region has 18 residues. Germline-derived CDR1 and CDR2 are MRHNA and SNTAGT. The CDR3 is CASSDLGRGLLTNEKLFF. CDR3 nucleotides: TGTGCCAGCAGTGACTTGGGCAGGGGGCTTCTTACTAATGAAAAACTGTTTTTT.